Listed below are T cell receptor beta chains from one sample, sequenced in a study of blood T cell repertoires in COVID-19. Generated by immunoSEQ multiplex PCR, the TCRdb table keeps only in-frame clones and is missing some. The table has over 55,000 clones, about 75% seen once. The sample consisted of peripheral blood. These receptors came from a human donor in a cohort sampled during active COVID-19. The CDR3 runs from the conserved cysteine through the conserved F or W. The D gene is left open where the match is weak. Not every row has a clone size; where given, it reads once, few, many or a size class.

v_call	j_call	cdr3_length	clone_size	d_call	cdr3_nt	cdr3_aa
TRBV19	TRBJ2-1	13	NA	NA	TGTGCCCAACAGTCCTACTCCTACAATGAGCAGTTCTTC	CAQQSYSYNEQFF
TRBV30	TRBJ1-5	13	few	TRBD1	TGTGCCACCGACAGGGGCCGCAATCAGCCCCAGCATTTT	CATDRGRNQPQHF
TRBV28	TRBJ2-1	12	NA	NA	TGTGCCAGCAGCCCCAGGGTCGACGAGCAGTTCTTC	CASSPRVDEQFF
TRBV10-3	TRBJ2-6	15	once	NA	TGTGCCAGCGGGACCAAACACTCTGGGGCCAACGTCCTGACTTTC	CASGTKHSGANVLTF
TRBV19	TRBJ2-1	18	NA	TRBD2	TGTGCCAGTAGTTGGGGGACTAGCGGGAGGGGAAGGTTGGGTGAGCAGTTCTTC	CASSWGTSGRGRLGEQFF
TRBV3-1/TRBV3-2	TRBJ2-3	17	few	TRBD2	TGTGCCAGCAGCCAAGACCGGACTAGCGGAGGCACAGATACGCAGTATTTT	CASSQDRTSGGTDTQYF
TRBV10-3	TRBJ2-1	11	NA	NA	TGTGCCATCACCGCTAGCAATGAGCAGTTCTTC	CAITASNEQFF
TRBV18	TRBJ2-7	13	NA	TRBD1	TGTGCCAGCTCACCATGGACAGGGGCCGAGCAGTACTTC	CASSPWTGAEQYF
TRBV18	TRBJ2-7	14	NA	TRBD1	TGTGCCAGCTCACCACCCAACAGGGGCTACGAGCAGTACTTC	CASSPPNRGYEQYF
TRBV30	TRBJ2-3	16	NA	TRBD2	TGTGCCTGGGCTACCGGGGGGGCTCCGTACACAGATACGCAGTATTTT	CAWATGGAPYTDTQYF
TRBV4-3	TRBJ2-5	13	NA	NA	TGCGCCAGCAGCCAAGCGGGGAGAGAGACCCAGTACTTC	CASSQAGRETQYF
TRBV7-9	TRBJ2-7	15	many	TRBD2	TGTGCCAGCAGCACAGCGGGAGGGCCCCAATACGAGCAGTACTTC	CASSTAGGPQYEQYF
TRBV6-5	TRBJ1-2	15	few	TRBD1	TGTGCCAGCAGTTCTCCGGACAGGGGCTACTATGGCTACACCTTC	CASSSPDRGYYGYTF
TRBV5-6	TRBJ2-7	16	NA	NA	TGTGCCAGCAGCTTGGTAACAGGCGAAACATCCTACGAGCAGTACTTC	CASSLVTGETSYEQYF
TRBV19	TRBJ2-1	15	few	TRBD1	TGTGCCAGTAGTACGGACAGGGGGAATTACAATGAGCAGTTCTTC	CASSTDRGNYNEQFF
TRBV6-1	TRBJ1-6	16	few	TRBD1	TGTGCCAGCAGTCAAGGGGGCAGGGGGTATAATTCACCCCTCCACTTT	CASSQGGRGYNSPLHF
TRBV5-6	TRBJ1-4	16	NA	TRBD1	TGTGCCAGCAGCACGGGACAGGGAAAACTAGGGGAAAAACTGTTTTTT	CASSTGQGKLGEKLFF
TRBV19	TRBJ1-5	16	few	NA	TGTGCCAGTAGTATTCTAGGGGGTATGAGCAATCAGCCCCAGCATTTT	CASSILGGMSNQPQHF
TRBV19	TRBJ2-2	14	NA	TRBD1	TGTGCCAGTAGTGGACAGGCTTACACCGGGGAGCTGTTTTTT	CASSGQAYTGELFF
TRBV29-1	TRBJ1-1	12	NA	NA	TGCAGCGTTGAAAACGGGAACACTGAAGCTTTCTTT	CSVENGNTEAFF
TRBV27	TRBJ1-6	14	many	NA	TGTGCCAGCAGGGCAGACGGGATTAATTCACCCCTCCACTTT	CASRADGINSPLHF
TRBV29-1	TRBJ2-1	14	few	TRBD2	TGCAGCGCTACCCTAGCGGGAGTTCGCAATGAGCAGTTCTTC	CSATLAGVRNEQFF
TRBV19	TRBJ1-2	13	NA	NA	TGTGCCAGTAGTATAGCGGAACAGTCGGGCTACACCTTC	CASSIAEQSGYTF
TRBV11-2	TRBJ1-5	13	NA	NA	TGTGCCAGCAGCCGAGACCGGGATCAGCCCCAGCATTTT	CASSRDRDQPQHF
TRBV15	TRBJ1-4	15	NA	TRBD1	TGTGCCACCAGCGGGGGGACAGGGGGATACGAAAAACTGTTTTTT	CATSGGTGGYEKLFF
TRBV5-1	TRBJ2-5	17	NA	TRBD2	TGCGCCAGCAGCACCGGCGAGTGGCGGGGGGCGGTTGAGACCCAGTACTTC	CASSTGEWRGAVETQYF
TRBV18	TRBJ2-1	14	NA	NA	TGTGCCAGCTCTCGTCCCTCGGAGGTCAATGAGCAGTTCTTC	CASSRPSEVNEQFF
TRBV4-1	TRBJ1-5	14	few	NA	TGCGCCAGCAGCCCCCCGGGATGGAATCAGCCCCAGCATTTT	CASSPPGWNQPQHF
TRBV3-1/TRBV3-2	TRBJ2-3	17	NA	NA	TGTGCCAGCAGCCAAGATGCGGGGAAGTATTACGCAGATACGCAGTATTTT	CASSQDAGKYYADTQYF
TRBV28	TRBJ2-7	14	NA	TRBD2	TGTGCCAGCAGTCCGGGACTAGCAACGGGGGAGCAGTACTTC	CASSPGLATGEQYF
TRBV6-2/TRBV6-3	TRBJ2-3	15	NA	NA	TGTGCCAGCAGTTACGGGCGGCTAGCGACAGATACGCAGTATTTT	CASSYGRLATDTQYF
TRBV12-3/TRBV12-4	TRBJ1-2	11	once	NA	TGTGCCAGCATCTCAAGCGATGGCTACACCTTC	CASISSDGYTF
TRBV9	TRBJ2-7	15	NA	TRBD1	TGTGCCAGCAGCGCATCCGGGACAGCCCTTGGCGAGCAGTACTTC	CASSASGTALGEQYF
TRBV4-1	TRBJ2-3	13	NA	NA	TGCGCCAGCAGCCAGAGGAGCACAGATACGCAGTATTTT	CASSQRSTDTQYF
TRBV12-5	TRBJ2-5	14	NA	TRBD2	TGTGCTAGTGGTTCGTCGGGGGGCCAAGAGACCCAGTACTTC	CASGSSGGQETQYF
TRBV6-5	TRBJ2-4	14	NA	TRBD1	TGTGCCAGCGGTAGGACAGGGGGTGGGAGCATTCAGTACTTC	CASGRTGGGSIQYF
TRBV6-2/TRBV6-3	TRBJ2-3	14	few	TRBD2	TGTGCCAGCAGCCAGACTAGCCTCACAGATACGCAGTATTTT	CASSQTSLTDTQYF
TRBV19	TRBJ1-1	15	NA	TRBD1	TGTGCCAGTAGGGATGGGTGGGACAGGGGAGCTGAAGCTTTCTTT	CASRDGWDRGAEAFF
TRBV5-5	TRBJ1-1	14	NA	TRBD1	TGTGCCAGCAGCTTGCGAGACAGGGGGACTGAAGCTTTCTTT	CASSLRDRGTEAFF
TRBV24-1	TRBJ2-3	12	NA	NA	TGTGCCACCAGTGTAGGCACAGATACGCAGTATTTT	CATSVGTDTQYF
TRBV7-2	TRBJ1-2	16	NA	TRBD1	TGTGCCAGCAGCTTAGACGGGACAGGGAGTAACTATGGCTACACCTTC	CASSLDGTGSNYGYTF
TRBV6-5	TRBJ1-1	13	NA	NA	TGTGCCAGTCACGCAAGGGGTAACACTGAAGCTTTCTTT	CASHARGNTEAFF
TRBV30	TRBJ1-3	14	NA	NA	TGTGCCTGGAGTGAAGTCGGCAGGGGAAACACCATATATTTT	CAWSEVGRGNTIYF
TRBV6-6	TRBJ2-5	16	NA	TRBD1	TGTGCCAGCCAAGCTACCTCAGGGGGCACCCAAGAGACCCAGTACTTC	CASQATSGGTQETQYF
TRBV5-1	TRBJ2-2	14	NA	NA	TGCGCCAGCAGCTTGGAACTAGACACTGGGGAGCTGTTTTTT	CASSLELDTGELFF
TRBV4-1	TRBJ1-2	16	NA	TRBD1	TGCGCCAGCAGCCGGGGACAGGGGCTAGCCAACTATGGCTACACCTTC	CASSRGQGLANYGYTF
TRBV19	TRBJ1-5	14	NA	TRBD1	TGTGCCAGTTCGTTACAGGGGACAAATCAGCCCCAGCATTTT	CASSLQGTNQPQHF
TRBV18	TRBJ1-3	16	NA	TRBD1	TGTGCCAGCTCACAAGGACAGGGAGCGGCTGGAAACACCATATATTTT	CASSQGQGAAGNTIYF
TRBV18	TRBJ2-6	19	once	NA	TGTGCCAGCTCACCACGGGGCAGGGAACACGGCTCTGGGGCCAACGTCCTGACTTTC	CASSPRGREHGSGANVLTF
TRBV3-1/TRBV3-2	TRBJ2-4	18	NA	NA	TGTGCCAGCAGCCAAAGGCCGAAGGCGGAGATAGCCAAAAACATTCAGTACTTC	CASSQRPKAEIAKNIQYF
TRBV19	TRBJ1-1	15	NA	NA	TGTGCCAGTAGTGGTGTAAGAGGGGGGAACACTGAAGCTTTCTTT	CASSGVRGGNTEAFF
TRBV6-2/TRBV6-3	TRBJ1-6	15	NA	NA	TGTGCCAGCAGTTACGGTACAGGCGTTAATTCACCCCTCCACTTT	CASSYGTGVNSPLHF
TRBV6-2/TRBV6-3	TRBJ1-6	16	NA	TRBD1	TGTGCCAGCAGTTACTCGGGGACAGTGGAAAATTCACCCCTCCACTTT	CASSYSGTVENSPLHF
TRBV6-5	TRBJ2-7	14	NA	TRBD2	TGTGCCAGCTCCAGGACTAGCGGGATCCACGAGCAGTACTTC	CASSRTSGIHEQYF
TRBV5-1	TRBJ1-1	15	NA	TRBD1	TGCGCCAGCAGCTCGGTGACAGGGGCGAACACTGAAGCTTTCTTT	CASSSVTGANTEAFF